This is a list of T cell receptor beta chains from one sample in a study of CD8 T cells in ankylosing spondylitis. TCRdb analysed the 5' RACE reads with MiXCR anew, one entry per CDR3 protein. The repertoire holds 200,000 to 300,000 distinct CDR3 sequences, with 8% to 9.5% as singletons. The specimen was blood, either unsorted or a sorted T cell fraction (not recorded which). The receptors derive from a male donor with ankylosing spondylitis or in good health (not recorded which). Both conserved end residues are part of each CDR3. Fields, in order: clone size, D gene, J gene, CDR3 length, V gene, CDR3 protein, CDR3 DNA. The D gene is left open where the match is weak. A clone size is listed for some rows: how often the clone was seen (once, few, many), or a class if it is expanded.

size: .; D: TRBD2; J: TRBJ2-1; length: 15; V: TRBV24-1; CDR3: CATSDFWLAENEQFF; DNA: TGTGCCACCAGTGATTTTTGGCTAGCGGAGAATGAGCAGTTCTTC
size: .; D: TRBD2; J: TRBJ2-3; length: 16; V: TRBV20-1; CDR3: CSARRSSGRSTDTQYF; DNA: TGCAGTGCCCGAAGGTCTAGCGGGAGAAGCACAGATACGCAGTATTTT
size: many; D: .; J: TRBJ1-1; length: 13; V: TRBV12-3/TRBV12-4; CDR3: CASTGTSNTEAFF; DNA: TGTGCCAGCACAGGGACGTCGAACACTGAAGCTTTCTTT
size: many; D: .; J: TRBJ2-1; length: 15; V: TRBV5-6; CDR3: CASSLWSRRNNEQFF; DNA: TGTGCCAGCAGCTTATGGTCCAGGAGAAACAATGAGCAGTTCTTC
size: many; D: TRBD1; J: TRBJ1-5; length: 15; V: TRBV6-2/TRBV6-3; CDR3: CASSSGQGNDQPQHF; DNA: TGTGCCAGCAGTTCGGGACAGGGGAATGATCAGCCCCAGCATTTT
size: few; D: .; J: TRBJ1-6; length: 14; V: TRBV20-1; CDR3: CSAPDSAPNSPLHF; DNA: TGCAGTGCTCCAGACAGTGCGCCCAATTCACCCCTCCACTTT
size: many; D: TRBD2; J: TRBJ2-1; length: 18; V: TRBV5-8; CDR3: CASSLEVFGLAGYNEQFF; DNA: TGTGCCAGCAGCTTGGAGGTTTTCGGACTAGCGGGTTACAATGAGCAGTTCTTC
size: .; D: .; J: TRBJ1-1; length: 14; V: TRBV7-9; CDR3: CASSHIRGNTEAFF; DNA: TGTGCCAGCAGCCATATAAGAGGGAACACTGAAGCTTTCTTT
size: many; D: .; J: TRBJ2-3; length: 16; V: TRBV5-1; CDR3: CASSYRQVYSTDTQYF; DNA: TGCGCCAGCAGCTATCGACAGGTTTATAGCACAGATACGCAGTATTTT
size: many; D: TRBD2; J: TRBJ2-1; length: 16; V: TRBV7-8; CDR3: CASIPWRESSYNEQFF; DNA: TGTGCCAGCATCCCATGGCGGGAGAGCTCCTACAATGAGCAGTTCTTC
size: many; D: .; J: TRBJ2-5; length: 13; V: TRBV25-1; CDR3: CASSEYGLETQYF; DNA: TGTGCCAGCAGTGAATATGGGCTAGAGACCCAGTACTTC
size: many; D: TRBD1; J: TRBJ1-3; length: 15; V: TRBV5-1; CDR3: CASSVGTVSGNTIYF; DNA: TGCGCCAGCAGCGTCGGGACAGTCTCTGGAAACACCATATATTTT
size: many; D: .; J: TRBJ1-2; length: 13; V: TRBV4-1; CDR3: CASSPRDNYGYTF; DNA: TGTGCCAGCAGCCCCAGGGATAACTATGGCTACACCTTC
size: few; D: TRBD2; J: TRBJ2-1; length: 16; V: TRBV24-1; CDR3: CATSMTSGDSYNEQFF; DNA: TGTGCCACCAGTATGACTAGCGGAGACTCCTACAATGAGCAGTTCTTC
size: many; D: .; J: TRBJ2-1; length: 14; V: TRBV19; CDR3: CASSRDGQNNEQFF; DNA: TGTGCCAGTAGTAGAGACGGACAGAACAATGAGCAGTTCTTC
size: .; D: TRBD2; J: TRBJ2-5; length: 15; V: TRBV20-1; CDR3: CSARGLAGGKETQYF; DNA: TGCAGTGCTCGGGGACTAGCGGGAGGGAAAGAGACCCAGTACTTC
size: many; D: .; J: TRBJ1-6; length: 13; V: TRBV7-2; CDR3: CASSFKQGSPLHF; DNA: TGTGCCAGCAGCTTCAAACAGGGTTCACCCCTCCACTTT
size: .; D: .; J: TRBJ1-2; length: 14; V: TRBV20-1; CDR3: CSAPGYTLNYGYTF; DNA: TGCAGTGCTCCAGGGTACACTCTAAACTATGGCTACACCTTC
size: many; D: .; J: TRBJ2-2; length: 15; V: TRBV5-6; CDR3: CASSLGAESTGELFF; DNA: TGTGCCAGCAGCTTGGGAGCCGAGTCCACCGGGGAGCTGTTTTTT
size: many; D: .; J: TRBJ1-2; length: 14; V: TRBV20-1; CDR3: CSARSNRDNYGYTF; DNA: TGCAGTGCCCGGAGCAACAGGGATAACTATGGCTACACCTTC
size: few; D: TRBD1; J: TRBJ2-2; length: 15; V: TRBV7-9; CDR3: CASSQYRGRHRELFF; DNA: TGTGCCAGCAGCCAATACAGGGGGCGACACCGGGAGCTGTTTTTT
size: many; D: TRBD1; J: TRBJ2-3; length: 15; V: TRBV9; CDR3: CASSPTQGATDTQYF; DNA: TGTGCCAGCAGCCCCACCCAGGGGGCCACAGATACGCAGTATTTT